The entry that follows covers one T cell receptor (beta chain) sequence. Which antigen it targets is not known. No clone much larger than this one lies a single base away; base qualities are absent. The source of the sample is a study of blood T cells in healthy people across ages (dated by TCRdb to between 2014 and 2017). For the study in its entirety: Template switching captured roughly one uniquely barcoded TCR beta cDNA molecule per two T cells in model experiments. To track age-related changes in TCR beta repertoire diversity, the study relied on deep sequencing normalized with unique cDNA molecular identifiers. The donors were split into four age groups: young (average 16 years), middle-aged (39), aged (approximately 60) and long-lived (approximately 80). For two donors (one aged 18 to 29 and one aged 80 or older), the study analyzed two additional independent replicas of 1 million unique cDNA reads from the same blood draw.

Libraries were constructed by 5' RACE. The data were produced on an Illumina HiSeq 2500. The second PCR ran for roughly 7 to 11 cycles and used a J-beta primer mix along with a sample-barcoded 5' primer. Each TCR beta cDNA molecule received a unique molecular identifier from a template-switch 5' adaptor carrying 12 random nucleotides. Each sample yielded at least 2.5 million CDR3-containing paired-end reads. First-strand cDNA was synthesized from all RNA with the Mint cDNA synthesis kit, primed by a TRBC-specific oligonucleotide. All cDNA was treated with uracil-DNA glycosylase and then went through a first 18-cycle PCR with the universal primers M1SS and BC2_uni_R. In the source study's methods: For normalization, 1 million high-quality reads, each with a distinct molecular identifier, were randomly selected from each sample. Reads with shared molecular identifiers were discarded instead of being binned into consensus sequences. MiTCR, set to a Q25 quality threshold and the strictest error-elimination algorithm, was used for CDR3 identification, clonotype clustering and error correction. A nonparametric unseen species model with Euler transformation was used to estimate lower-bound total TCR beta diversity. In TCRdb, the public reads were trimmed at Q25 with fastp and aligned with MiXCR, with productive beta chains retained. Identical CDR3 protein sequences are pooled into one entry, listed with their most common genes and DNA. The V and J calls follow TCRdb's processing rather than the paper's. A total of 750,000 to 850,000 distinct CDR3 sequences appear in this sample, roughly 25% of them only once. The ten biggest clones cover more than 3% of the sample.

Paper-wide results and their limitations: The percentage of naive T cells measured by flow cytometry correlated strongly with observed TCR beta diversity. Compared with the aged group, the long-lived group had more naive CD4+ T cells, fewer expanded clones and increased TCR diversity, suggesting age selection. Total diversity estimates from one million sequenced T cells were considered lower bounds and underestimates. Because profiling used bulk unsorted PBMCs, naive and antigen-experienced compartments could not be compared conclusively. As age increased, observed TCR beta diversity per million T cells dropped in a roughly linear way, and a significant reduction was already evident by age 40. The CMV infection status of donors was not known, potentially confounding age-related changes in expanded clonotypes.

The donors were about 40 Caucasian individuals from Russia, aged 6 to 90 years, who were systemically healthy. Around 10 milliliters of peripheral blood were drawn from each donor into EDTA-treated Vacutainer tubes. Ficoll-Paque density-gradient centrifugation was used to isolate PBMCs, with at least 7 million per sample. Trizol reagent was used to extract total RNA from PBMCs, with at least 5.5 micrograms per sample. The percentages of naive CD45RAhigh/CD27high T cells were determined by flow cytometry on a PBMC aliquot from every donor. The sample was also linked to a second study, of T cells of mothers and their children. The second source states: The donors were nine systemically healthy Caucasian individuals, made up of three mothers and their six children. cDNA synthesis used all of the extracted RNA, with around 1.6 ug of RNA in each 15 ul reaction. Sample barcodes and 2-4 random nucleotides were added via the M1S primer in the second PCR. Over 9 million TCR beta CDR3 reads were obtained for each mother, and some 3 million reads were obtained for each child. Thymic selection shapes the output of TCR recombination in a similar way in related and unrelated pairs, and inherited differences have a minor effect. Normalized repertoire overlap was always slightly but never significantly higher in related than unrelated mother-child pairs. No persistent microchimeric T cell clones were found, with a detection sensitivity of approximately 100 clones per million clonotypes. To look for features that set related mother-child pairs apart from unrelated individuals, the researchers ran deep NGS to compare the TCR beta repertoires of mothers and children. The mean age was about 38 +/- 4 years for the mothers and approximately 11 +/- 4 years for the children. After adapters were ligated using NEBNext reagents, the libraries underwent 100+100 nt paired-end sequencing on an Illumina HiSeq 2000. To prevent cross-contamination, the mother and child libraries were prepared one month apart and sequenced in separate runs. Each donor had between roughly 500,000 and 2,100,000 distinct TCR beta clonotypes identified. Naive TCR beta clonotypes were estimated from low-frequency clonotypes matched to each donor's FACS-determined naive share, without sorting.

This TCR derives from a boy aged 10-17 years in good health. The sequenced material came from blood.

Here the CDR3 is given as CSAEREGRSWFRTDEQFF. The DNA sequence is as follows: TGCAGTGCGGAGCGGGAGGGCCGTTCGTGGTTTCGGACCGATGAGCAGTTCTTC. The rearranged segments are TRBV20-1 and TRBJ2-1, with TRBD2 matching 10 junction bases. CDR1 DFQATT and CDR2 SNEGSKA are derived from the germline V gene (reference sequence). Trimming accounts for 6 bases at V and 8 bases at J, while the number of junction bases matched to no gene is 22. The cysteine opens and the phenylalanine closes a CDR3 of 18 amino acids. Of all the DNA, just the CDR3 is kept, 54 bases in frame from base 1.